The clone carrying this TCR beta chain was seen ten or more times. Its specificity is unknown. CDR1 is MNHEY and CDR2 is SMNVEV in the germline V gene (reference sequence). The CDR3 contains 14 residues. V lost 7 bases and J lost 4, with 16 bases in between. These data originate in a study of T cells after posttransplantation cyclophosphamide. Study-level points and caveats: TRB overlap between skin or GI tissue T cells and blood was limited. TRB clonality was highly associated with recipient CMV seropositivity and reactivation.

Data came from immunoSEQ multiplex PCR; TCRdb stores just in-frame clones and leaves some out. The specimen has 30,000 to 35,000 clones, none found just once. Sequencing input: PBMCs. The chain combines TRBV27 with TRBJ1-2; D unclear. The source is a woman younger than 45 in good health and a related stem cell transplant donor. The CDR3 reads CASTPSTRGYGYTF. The CDR3 DNA sequence: TGTGCCAGCACCCCCTCGACCCGGGGCTATGGCTACACCTTC.